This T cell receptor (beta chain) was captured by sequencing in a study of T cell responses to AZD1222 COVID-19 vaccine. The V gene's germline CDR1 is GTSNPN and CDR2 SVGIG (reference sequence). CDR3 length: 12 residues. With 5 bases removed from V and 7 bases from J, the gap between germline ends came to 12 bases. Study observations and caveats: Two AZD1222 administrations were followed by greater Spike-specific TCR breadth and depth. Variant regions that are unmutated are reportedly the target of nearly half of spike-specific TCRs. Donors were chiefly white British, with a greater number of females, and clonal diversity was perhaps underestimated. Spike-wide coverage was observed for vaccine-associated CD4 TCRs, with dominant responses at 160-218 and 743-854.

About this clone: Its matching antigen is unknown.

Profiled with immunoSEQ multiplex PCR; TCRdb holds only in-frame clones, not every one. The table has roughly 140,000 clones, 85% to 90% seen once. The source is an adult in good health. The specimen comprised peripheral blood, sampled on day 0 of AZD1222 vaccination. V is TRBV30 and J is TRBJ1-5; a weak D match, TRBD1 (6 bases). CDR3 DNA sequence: TGTGCCTGGGGGGACATTGGCCAGCCCCAGCATTTT. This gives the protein CAWGDIGQPQHF.